This T cell receptor beta chain is drawn from a study of T cells in localized non-small cell lung cancer. Findings of the study overall: Longer overall survival was linked to higher blood T cell density. Measurement of T cell clonality placed uninvolved adjacent lung highest, above the level in tumor. Adjacent lung exhibited a median of about 57 among the 100 most abundant tumor clones. Because sequencing included only one region (of the tumor), heterogeneity remains possible.

CDR3 size: 18 residues. V lost 1 base and J lost 2; bases outside the gene matches: 11. Germline assignment: CDR1 SGHVS and CDR2 FQNEAQ. With respect to this clone: The antigen is not known.

Data came from immunoSEQ multiplex PCR; TCRdb stores just in-frame clones and leaves some out. The table lists some 90,000 clones, roughly 86% of them singletons. The rearrangement links TRBV7-8 to TRBJ2-1; 7 bases agree with TRBD1. The TCR comes from a man between 40 and 75 years old with stage I squamous cell lung carcinoma. The sample was peripheral blood, taken before any cancer treatment. In DNA form, the CDR3 reads TGTGCCAGCAGCTTAGTAGGGTATACAGGGGTCACCTACAATGAGCAGTTCTTC. Residues: CASSLVGYTGVTYNEQFF. The whole variable domain, remainder taken from reference TRBV7-8 and TRBJ2-1, is GAGVSQSPRYKVAKRGQDVALRCDPISGHVSLFWYQQALGQGPEFLTYFQNEAQLDKSGLPSDRFFAERPEGSVSTLKIQRTQQEDSAVYLCASSLVGYTGVTYNEQFFGPGTRLTVL.